This T cell receptor beta chain was profiled in a study of shared clonotypes between healthy human individuals. Assay used: immunoSEQ multiplex PCR; TCRdb lists only in-frame clones, some missing. This sample has over a million clones; over 95% occur once, and the top ten carry about 1.2%. As regards this clone: Its cognate antigen is unknown.

The CDR3 totals 14 residues. Germline V gene sequence: CDR1 KGHSH, CDR2 LQKENI. The V end lost 3 bases, the J end lost 2 bases, and 11 bases lay between the germline ends. The study, taken as a whole, reports: On the whole, naive subsets had larger estimated richness than memory subsets had. For naive CD4 cells, around 5.1% of clonotypes were shared across a few donors.

The V call is TRBV18, the J call TRBJ2-7; D not resolved. Input material: naive CD4+ T cells sorted from blood. Subset of the sample: CD45RA+ positively selected. The clonotype comes from a man aged 30 to 39 in good health. The CDR3 here is CASSPHPGPYEQYF. The CDR3 DNA sequence: TGTGCCAGCTCACCGCACCCTGGGCCCTACGAGCAGTACTTC.